This entry lists 2 T cell receptor beta chains sequenced from one sample in a study of blood T cell repertoires in COVID-19. Profiled with immunoSEQ multiplex PCR; TCRdb holds only in-frame clones, not every one. The table shows some 230,000 clones, with approximately 80% occurring only once. The sequencing input was peripheral blood. These receptor sequences come from a woman aged 50 to 60 with acute or convalescent COVID-19.

This clone is a singleton in its sample. This sequence joins TRBV4-3 and TRBJ1-2; D remains ambiguous. The CDR3 is 15 amino acids. Germline CDR1 reads LGHNA; CDR2 reads YSLEER. V lost 0 bases and J 0 bases, leaving 8 bases between the germline ends. In DNA form, the CDR3 reads TGCGCCAGCAGCCAAGAAGTCGCGGCTAACTATGGCTACACCTTC. The encoded protein is CASSQEVAANYGYTF.

The chain links TRBV6-1 to TRBJ2-2; unclear D gene. Per the germline V gene, CDR1 is MNHNS and CDR2 is SASEGT. The CDR3 is 13 amino acids. V lost 2 bases and J 4 bases, leaving 5 bases between the germline ends. The CDR3 DNA is TGTGCCAGCAGTGAATTAGTCACCGGGGAGCTGTTTTTT. This encodes CASSELVTGELFF.